This TCR beta chain is drawn from a study of cytomegalovirus exposure and HLA in healthy donors. General study points: High specificity and sensitivity for cytomegalovirus status were reported for the classifier.

CDR3 length equals 16 residues. Trimming at V came to 0 bases and at J to 3 bases, leaving 4 bases not matched to a gene. Germline V gene lookup returns CDR1 LGHNA and CDR2 YSLEER. The data were produced by immunoSEQ multiplex PCR, yet TCRdb's version contains in-frame clones alone and is incomplete. The table has 260,000 or so clones, about 83% seen once; the top ten hold less than 3%. Concerning this clone itself: Its antigen remains unidentified.

An approximately 130-subject validation cohort, separate from the roughly 700-subject first cohort, supplied the donors. V usage is TRBV4-3 and J usage is TRBJ2-1, with 8 bases lining up with TRBD2. Sequenced sample: PBMCs. The receptor comes from a young man in good health and CMV-seronegative. This CDR3 reads CASSQDQAGVYNEQFF. As DNA, the CDR3 is TGCGCCAGCAGCCAAGATCAAGCGGGAGTCTACAATGAGCAGTTCTTC.